These T cell receptor beta chains were read from a single sample in a study of CD8 T cells in ankylosing spondylitis. TCRdb ran MiXCR on the 5' RACE reads and lists one entry per CDR3 protein. The sample has over 75,000 distinct CDR3 sequences; roughly 9.6% are singletons. The sequenced material came from blood, either unsorted or a sorted T cell fraction (not recorded which). These receptors were collected from a male donor with ankylosing spondylitis or in good health (not recorded which). Each CDR3 is given with its conserved first and last residue. D genes are given only for firm matches. Clone size is not always given. Where it is, it says once, few, many or a class for expanded clones.

length: 15; V: TRBV6-1; D: TRBD2; size: many; J: TRBJ2-7; CDR3: CASSEDRGGSFEQYF; DNA: TGTGCCAGCAGTGAAGACCGGGGGGGTTCGTTTGAGCAGTACTTC
length: 13; V: TRBV29-1; D: TRBD2; size: -; J: TRBJ2-5; CDR3: CSVDSGGGETQYF; DNA: TGCAGCGTTGACAGCGGGGGGGGGGAGACCCAGTACTTC
length: 18; V: TRBV4-1; D: TRBD1; size: many; J: TRBJ2-2; CDR3: CASSQGIGDRTYDGELFF; DNA: TGCGCCAGCAGCCAAGGGATAGGGGACAGGACATATGACGGGGAGCTGTTTTTT
length: 15; V: TRBV12-3/TRBV12-4; D: -; size: many; J: TRBJ2-3; CDR3: CASSLDRQVTDTQYF; DNA: TGTGCCAGCAGTTTAGATAGACAGGTCACAGATACGCAGTATTTT
length: 17; V: TRBV2; D: TRBD2; size: -; J: TRBJ2-1; CDR3: CASSEAGEPQVYNEQFF; DNA: TGTGCCAGCAGTGAGGCGGGGGAGCCCCAGGTCTACAATGAGCAGTTCTTC
length: 16; V: TRBV28; D: -; size: many; J: TRBJ2-7; CDR3: CASSFSFEISSYEQYF; DNA: TGTGCCAGCAGTTTTAGTTTTGAGATAAGCTCCTACGAGCAGTACTTC
length: 15; V: TRBV7-2; D: TRBD1; size: many; J: TRBJ2-1; CDR3: CASRSTGGSYNEQFF; DNA: TGTGCCAGCAGATCCACAGGGGGCTCCTACAATGAGCAGTTCTTC
length: 12; V: TRBV10-3; D: -; size: many; J: TRBJ2-5; CDR3: CAIGSGPETQYF; DNA: TGTGCCATTGGGTCCGGGCCAGAGACCCAGTACTTC
length: 15; V: TRBV28; D: -; size: many; J: TRBJ2-5; CDR3: CASSKIPGSGETQYF; DNA: TGTGCCAGCAGTAAGATACCGGGCTCGGGGGAGACCCAGTACTTC
length: 14; V: TRBV5-1; D: TRBD1; size: many; J: TRBJ1-2; CDR3: CASSFTRTGHGYTF; DNA: TGCGCCAGCAGCTTTACCAGGACAGGCCATGGCTACACCTTC
length: 16; V: TRBV19; D: -; size: many; J: TRBJ2-5; CDR3: CASSIDARTAQETQYF; DNA: TGTGCCAGTAGTATAGATGCACGGACAGCACAAGAGACCCAGTACTTC
length: 13; V: TRBV12-3/TRBV12-4; D: -; size: many; J: TRBJ1-1; CDR3: CASQREGGTEAFF; DNA: TGTGCCAGCCAAAGGGAGGGGGGCACTGAAGCTTTCTTT
length: 13; V: TRBV20-1; D: -; size: many; J: TRBJ2-7; CDR3: CSASSTVTLVKYF; DNA: TGCAGTGCTAGTTCGACAGTAACGTTGGTCAAATACTTC
length: 17; V: TRBV20-1; D: TRBD1; size: many; J: TRBJ2-2; CDR3: CSARDTGTGGFTGELFF; DNA: TGCAGTGCTAGAGATACGGGGACAGGGGGCTTCACCGGGGAGCTGTTTTTT
length: 15; V: TRBV7-8; D: -; size: many; J: TRBJ1-4; CDR3: CASSYSPGREEKLFF; DNA: TGTGCCAGCAGCTACAGTCCTGGGCGAGAGGAAAAACTGTTTTTT
length: 18; V: TRBV12-3/TRBV12-4; D: -; size: -; J: TRBJ2-3; CDR3: CAFSLVWAAYTSTDTQYF; DNA: TGTGCCTTCAGTTTAGTTTGGGCAGCTTATACAAGCACAGATACGCAGTATTTT
length: 14; V: TRBV7-9; D: -; size: many; J: TRBJ2-1; CDR3: CASSPLNRHNEQFF; DNA: TGTGCCAGCAGCCCACTAAACCGGCACAATGAGCAGTTCTTC
length: 14; V: TRBV4-2; D: -; size: many; J: TRBJ2-1; CDR3: CASSPTLGEYEQFF; DNA: TGTGCCAGCAGCCCGACCCTCGGAGAATATGAGCAGTTCTTC
length: 14; V: TRBV7-2; D: TRBD1; size: -; J: TRBJ1-2; CDR3: CASSAGQGFYGYTF; DNA: TGTGCCAGCAGCGCTGGACAGGGGTTTTATGGCTACACCTTC
length: 12; V: TRBV7-2; D: -; size: many; J: TRBJ2-7; CDR3: CASRSTGLEQYF; DNA: TGTGCCAGCAGGAGTACAGGTCTCGAGCAGTACTTC
length: 15; V: TRBV20-1; D: TRBD1; size: many; J: TRBJ1-5; CDR3: CSARDGTGANQPQHF; DNA: TGCAGTGCTAGAGATGGGACAGGGGCTAATCAGCCCCAGCATTTT
length: 16; V: TRBV27; D: -; size: many; J: TRBJ2-7; CDR3: CASSLLPGSWGGEQYF; DNA: TGTGCCAGCAGTTTGCTCCCTGGCTCGTGGGGCGGTGAGCAGTACTTC